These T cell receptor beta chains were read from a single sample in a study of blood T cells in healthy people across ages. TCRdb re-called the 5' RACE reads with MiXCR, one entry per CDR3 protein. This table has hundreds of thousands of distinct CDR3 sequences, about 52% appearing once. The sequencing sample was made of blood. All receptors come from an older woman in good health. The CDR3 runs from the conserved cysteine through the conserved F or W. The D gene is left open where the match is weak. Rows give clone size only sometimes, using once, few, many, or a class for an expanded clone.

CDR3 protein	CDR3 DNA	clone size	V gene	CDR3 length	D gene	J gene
CASSLPSSAGGYTF	TGTGCCAGCAGTCTCCCTAGTAGTGCCGGTGGCTACACCTTC	.	TRBV6-6	14	.	TRBJ1-2
CASSPQEGNYGYTF	TGTGCCAGCTCGCCCCAAGAGGGAAACTATGGCTACACCTTC	many	TRBV27	14	.	TRBJ1-2
CASSSQLTSSYNEQFF	TGCGCCAGCAGCTCCCAGCTGACTAGCTCCTACAATGAGCAGTTCTTC	.	TRBV5-1	16	.	TRBJ2-1
CASSRGQAVGELFF	TGCGCCAGCAGCCGTGGACAGGCGGTCGGGGAGCTGTTTTTT	many	TRBV5-1	14	TRBD1	TRBJ2-2
CASSDSPGSNYGYTF	TGTGCCAGCAGCGACAGTCCGGGCTCTAACTATGGCTACACCTTC	.	TRBV7-3	15	.	TRBJ1-2
CASSSGGGGRGNYGYTF	TGTGCCAGCAGCTCTGGAGGTGGAGGGAGGGGTAACTATGGCTACACCTTC	.	TRBV5-4	17	.	TRBJ1-2
CAIRAGLSGANVLTF	TGTGCCATCAGAGCAGGGCTCTCGGGGGCCAACGTCCTGACTTTC	.	TRBV10-3	15	.	TRBJ2-6
CASNGEGQPQHF	TGTGCCAGCAACGGGGAGGGTCAGCCCCAGCATTTT	many	TRBV2	12	.	TRBJ1-5
CASSFPGQSSYNEQYF	TGTGCCAGCAGCTTCCCGGGACAGTCCTCCTACAATGAGCAGTACTTC	.	TRBV7-9	16	TRBD1	TRBJ2-7
CTSSSQTGSEQYF	TGTACCAGCAGCTCGCAGACAGGGAGCGAGCAGTACTTC	.	TRBV7-9	13	TRBD1	TRBJ2-7
CASSFLGGSDYTQYF	TGTGCCAGCAGTTTTTTAGGAGGGTCTGATTATACGCAGTATTTT	.	TRBV27	15	.	TRBJ2-3
CASSLSPGRTNNEQFF	TGTGCCAGCAGCTTGTCCCCCGGGAGGACGAACAATGAGCAGTTCTTC	.	TRBV11-3	16	TRBD2	TRBJ2-1